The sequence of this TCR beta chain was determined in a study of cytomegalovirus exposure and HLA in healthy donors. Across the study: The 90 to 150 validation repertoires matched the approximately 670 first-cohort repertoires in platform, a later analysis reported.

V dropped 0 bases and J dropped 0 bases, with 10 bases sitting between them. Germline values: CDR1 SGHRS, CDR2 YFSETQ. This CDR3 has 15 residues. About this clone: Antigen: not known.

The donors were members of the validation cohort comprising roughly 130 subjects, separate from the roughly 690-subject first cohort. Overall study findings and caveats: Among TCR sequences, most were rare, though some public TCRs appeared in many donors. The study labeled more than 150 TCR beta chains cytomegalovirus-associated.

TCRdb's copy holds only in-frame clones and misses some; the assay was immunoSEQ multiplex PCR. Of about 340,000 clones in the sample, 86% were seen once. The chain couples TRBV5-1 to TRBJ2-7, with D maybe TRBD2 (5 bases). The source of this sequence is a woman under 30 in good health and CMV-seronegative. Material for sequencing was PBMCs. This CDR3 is CASSLVGRSSYEQYF. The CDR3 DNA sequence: TGCGCCAGCAGCTTGGTGGGGAGAAGCTCCTACGAGCAGTACTTC.